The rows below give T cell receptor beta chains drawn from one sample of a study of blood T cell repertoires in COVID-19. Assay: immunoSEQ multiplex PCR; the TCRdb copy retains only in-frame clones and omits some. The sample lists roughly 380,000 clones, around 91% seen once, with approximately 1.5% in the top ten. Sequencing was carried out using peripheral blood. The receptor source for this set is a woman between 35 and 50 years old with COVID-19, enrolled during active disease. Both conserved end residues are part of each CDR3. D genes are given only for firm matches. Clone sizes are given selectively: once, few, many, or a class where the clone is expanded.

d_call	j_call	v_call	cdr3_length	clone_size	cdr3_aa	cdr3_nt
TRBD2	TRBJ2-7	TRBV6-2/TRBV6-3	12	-	CASSLLADEQYF	TGTGCCAGCAGCCTCCTAGCGGACGAGCAGTACTTC
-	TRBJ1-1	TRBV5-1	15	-	CASSLEIGVGTEAFF	TGCGCCAGCAGCTTGGAAATAGGGGTGGGAACTGAAGCTTTCTTT
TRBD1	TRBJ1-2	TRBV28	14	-	CASSPFTTRGFHTF	TGTGCCAGCAGTCCGTTCACGACCAGGGGGTTCCACACCTTC
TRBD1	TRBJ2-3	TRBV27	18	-	CASRTRDRLDTSTDTQYF	TGTGCCAGCAGAACCCGGGACAGATTAGATACTAGCACAGATACGCAGTATTTT
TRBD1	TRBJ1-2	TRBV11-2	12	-	CASSLTGDAYTF	TGTGCCAGCAGCTTGACAGGGGACGCCTACACCTTC
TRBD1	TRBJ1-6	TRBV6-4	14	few	CARNHRDRVSPLHF	TGTGCCAGAAATCACCGGGACAGGGTTTCACCCCTCCACTTT
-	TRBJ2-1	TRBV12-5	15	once	CASGPGDPPYNEQFF	TGTGCTAGTGGCCCAGGGGATCCCCCATACAATGAGCAGTTCTTC
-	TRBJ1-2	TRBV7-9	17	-	CASSLASRRGAHYGYTF	TGTGCCAGCAGCTTAGCCTCCCGCAGGGGCGCGCACTATGGCTACACCTTC
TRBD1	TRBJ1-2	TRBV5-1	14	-	CASSYTGTGDGYTF	TGCGCCAGCAGCTATACCGGGACAGGGGATGGCTACACCTTC
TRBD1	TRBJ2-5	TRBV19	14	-	CASTPRDREETQYF	TGTGCCAGTACCCCCCGGGACAGGGAAGAGACCCAGTACTTC
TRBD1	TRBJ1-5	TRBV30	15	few	CAWSVRGPVPFPQHF	TGTGCCTGGAGTGTAAGGGGGCCAGTCCCCTTTCCCCAGCATTTT
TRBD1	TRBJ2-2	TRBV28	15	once	CASSSGTANTGELFF	TGTGCCAGCAGCTCCGGGACAGCGAACACCGGGGAGCTGTTTTTT
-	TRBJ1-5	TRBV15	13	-	CATSRRADQPQHF	TGTGCCACCAGCAGGAGAGCGGATCAGCCCCAGCATTTT
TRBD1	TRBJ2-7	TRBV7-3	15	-	CASSSGTGGPYEQYF	TGTGCCAGCAGCTCCGGAACAGGGGGTCCCTACGAGCAGTACTTC
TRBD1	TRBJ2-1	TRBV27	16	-	CASSLSDRGFDNEQFF	TGTGCCAGCAGTTTATCGGACAGGGGCTTCGACAATGAGCAGTTCTTC
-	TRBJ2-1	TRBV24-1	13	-	CATSGDSRNEQFF	TGTGCCACCAGTGGAGACAGTCGCAATGAGCAGTTCTTC
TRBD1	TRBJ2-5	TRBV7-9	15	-	CASSFGTGSQETQYF	TGTGCCAGCAGCTTTGGGACAGGGAGCCAAGAGACCCAGTACTTC
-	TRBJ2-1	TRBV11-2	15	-	CASSLDLPSGEEQFF	TGTGCCAGCAGCTTAGATTTGCCCTCCGGAGAAGAGCAGTTCTTC
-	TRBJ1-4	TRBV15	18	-	CATSRAAGPLPTNEKLFF	TGTGCCACCAGCAGAGCGGCGGGGCCGCTACCAACTAATGAAAAACTGTTTTTT
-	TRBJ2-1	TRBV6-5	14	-	CASSYRQIWDEQFF	TGTGCCAGCAGTTACCGACAGATCTGGGATGAGCAGTTCTTC
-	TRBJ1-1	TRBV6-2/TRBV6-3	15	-	CASSYVRGAHAEAFF	TGTGCCAGCAGTTACGTCCGGGGGGCTCACGCTGAAGCTTTCTTT
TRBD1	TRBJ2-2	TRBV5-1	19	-	CASSFRFRGQGQNTGELFF	TGCGCCAGCAGCTTTAGATTCCGAGGACAGGGGCAGAACACCGGGGAGCTGTTTTTT
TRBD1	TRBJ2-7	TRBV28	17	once	CASSPRPDGTGSHEQYF	TGTGCCAGCAGTCCTCGACCGGACGGGACAGGGTCCCACGAGCAGTACTTC
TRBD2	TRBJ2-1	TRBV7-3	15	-	CASSSGLAGAHEQFF	TGTGCCAGCAGCTCGGGACTAGCGGGAGCTCATGAGCAGTTCTTC
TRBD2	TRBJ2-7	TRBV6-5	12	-	CAITSASYEQYF	TGTGCCATCACTAGCGCGTCCTACGAGCAGTACTTC
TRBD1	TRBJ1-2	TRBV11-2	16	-	CASSSLASQGARGYTF	TGTGCCAGCAGCTCCCTGGCGTCTCAGGGGGCACGGGGCTACACCTTC
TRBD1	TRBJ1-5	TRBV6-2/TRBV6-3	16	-	CASSYPQGVGNQPQHF	TGTGCCAGCAGTTACCCCCAGGGGGTTGGTAATCAGCCCCAGCATTTT
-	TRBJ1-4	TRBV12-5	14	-	CASGPNARSEKLFF	TGTGCTAGTGGTCCAAATGCGAGGAGTGAAAAACTGTTTTTT
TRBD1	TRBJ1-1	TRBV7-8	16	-	CASSLAIGQGHTEAFF	TGTGCCAGCAGCTTAGCTATTGGACAGGGGCACACTGAAGCTTTCTTT
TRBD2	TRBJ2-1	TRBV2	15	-	CASSETGGAYNEQFF	TGTGCCAGCAGTGAAACGGGGGGGGCTTACAATGAGCAGTTCTTC
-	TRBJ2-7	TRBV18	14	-	CASSPPDRTYEQYF	TGTGCCAGCTCACCACCGGACAGAACCTACGAGCAGTACTTC
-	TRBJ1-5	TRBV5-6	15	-	CASSLRERFGQPQHF	TGTGCCAGCAGCTTGCGGGAAAGGTTCGGTCAGCCCCAGCATTTT
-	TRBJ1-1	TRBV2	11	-	CASTDYTEAFF	TGTGCCAGCACGGACTACACTGAAGCTTTCTTT
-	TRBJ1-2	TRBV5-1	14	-	CASALGGENYGYTF	TGCGCCAGCGCTTTAGGAGGCGAGAACTATGGCTACACCTTC
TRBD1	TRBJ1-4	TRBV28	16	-	CASAQGGTGTNEKLFF	TGTGCCAGCGCCCAGGGGGGGACAGGGACTAATGAAAAACTGTTTTTT
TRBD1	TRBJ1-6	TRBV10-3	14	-	CAISRQGAISPLHF	TGTGCCATCTCGAGACAGGGGGCGATTTCACCCCTCCACTTT
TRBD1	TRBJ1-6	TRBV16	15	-	CASSEDRNRVSPLHF	TGTGCCAGCTCCGAGGACAGGAATAGGGTTTCACCCCTCCACTTT
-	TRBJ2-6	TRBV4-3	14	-	CASSQGLGANVLTF	TGCGCCAGCAGCCAAGGTCTGGGGGCCAACGTCCTGACTTTC
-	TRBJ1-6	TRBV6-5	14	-	CASSFGGSGSPLHF	TGTGCCAGCAGCTTTGGGGGCAGCGGCTCACCCCTCCACTTT